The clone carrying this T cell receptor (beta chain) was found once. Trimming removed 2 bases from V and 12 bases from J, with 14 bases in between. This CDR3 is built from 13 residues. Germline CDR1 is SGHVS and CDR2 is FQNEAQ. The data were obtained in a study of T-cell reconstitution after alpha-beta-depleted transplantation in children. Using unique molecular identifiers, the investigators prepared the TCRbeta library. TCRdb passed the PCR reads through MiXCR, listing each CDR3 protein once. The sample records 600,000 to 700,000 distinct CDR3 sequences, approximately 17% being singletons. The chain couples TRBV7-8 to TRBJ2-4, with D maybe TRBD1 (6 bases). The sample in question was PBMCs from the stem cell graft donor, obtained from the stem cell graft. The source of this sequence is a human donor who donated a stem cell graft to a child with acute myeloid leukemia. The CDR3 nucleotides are TGTGCCAGCAGCTTATCTTACCTGGACAGTCAGTACTTC. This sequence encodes CASSLSYLDSQYF.